The 15 T cell receptor beta chains below all came from one sample that was sequenced in a study of blood T cell repertoires in COVID-19. Libraries were prepared by immunoSEQ multiplex PCR; TCRdb keeps only in-frame clonotypes and omits some of them. The data show hundreds of thousands of clones, over 65% seen once. The sequenced material came from peripheral blood. All receptors come from a woman aged 70-85 years with active or convalescent COVID-19.

This clone was counted a few times. The chain recombines TRBV5-4 with TRBJ2-3, with 8 bases lining up with TRBD2. Germline CDR1 reads SGHNT; CDR2 reads YYREEE (reference sequence). J lost 6 bases, V lost 2 bases, and 11 bases had no gene match. This CDR3 contains 16 residues. In DNA, the CDR3 is TGTGCCAGCAGCTTCAAAACTAGCGGCGTTGCGGATACGCAGTATTTT. It yields the protein CASSFKTSGVADTQYF. Full variable domain (remainder filled in from reference TRBV5-4 and TRBJ2-3): ETGVTQSPTHLIKTRGQQVTLRCSSQSGHNTVSWYQQALGQGPQFIFQYYREEENGRGNFPPRFSGLQFPNYSSELNVNALELDDSALYLCASSFKTSGVADTQYFGPGTRLTVL.

The gene calls are TRBV27 and TRBJ2-3; 7 bases are a match to TRBD2. The CDR3 is 15 residues long. The V gene end was trimmed by 3 bases and the J gene end by 4 bases; junction bases not matched to a gene: 7. Germline CDR1 is MNHEY and CDR2 is SMNVEV (reference sequence). CDR3 nucleotides: TGTGCCAGCAGTTTGGGTGGGAGGGCCCCAGATACGCAGTATTTT. It translates to CASSLGGRAPDTQYF.

The chain links TRBV5-1 to TRBJ2-5; 12 bases map to TRBD1. V lost 3 bases, J lost 5 bases, and 14 bases stayed unmatched. The CDR3 consists of 18 residues. The germline gives CDR1 SGHRS, CDR2 YFSETQ. CDR3 protein: CASSWTPLGQGAGETQYF. For the CDR3, the DNA is TGCGCCAGCAGCTGGACACCATTGGGACAGGGGGCGGGGGAGACCCAGTACTTC.

V usage is TRBV7-9 and J usage is TRBJ2-5; TRBD1 is a possible D gene (7 bases). Germline V lookup: CDR1 SEHNR, CDR2 FQNEAQ (reference sequence). V was pared by 8 bases and J by 7 bases, with 14 bases between. This CDR3 contains 12 residues. The CDR3, as DNA: TGTGCCAGCGGAGGGGGCGGAGGGACCCAGTACTTC. Amino acids: CASGGGGGTQYF.

Turning to this clone: The junction shows a germline mismatch at one end, possibly a read error. The chain joins TRBV5-6 to TRBJ1-4; tentative D call: TRBD1 (6 bases). The CDR3 length is 15 residues. In germline, CDR1 is SGHDT, CDR2 YYEEEE. The CDR3 DNA is TGTGCCAGCAGCCCCTACCGTCAGGGGCATGAGAAACTGTTTTTT. It translates to CASSPYRQGHEKLFF.

The CDR3, as DNA: TGTGCCAGCTCACCTTCCCGGGACTTCCCGCGGGGCTACACCTTC. Translation gives CASSPSRDFPRGYTF. This chain uses TRBV18 with TRBJ1-2; the D gene is possibly TRBD1 (5 bases). This CDR3 has 15 residues. CDR1 and CDR2 (germline): KGHSH, LQKENI. V was shortened by 3 bases and J by 8 bases, with 19 bases between the two germline ends.

The chain couples TRBV10-3 to TRBJ2-7, with D maybe TRBD2 (6 bases). CDR3 size: 15 residues. Trimming removed 4 bases at V and 0 bases at J, with 13 bases between. Germline loops: CDR1 ENHRY, CDR2 SYGVKD. The CDR3 here is CAISAGGLGSYEQYF. The CDR3 region has the DNA TGTGCCATCAGTGCCGGGGGTCTCGGCTCCTACGAGCAGTACTTC.

The genes are TRBV28 and TRBJ1-1, with D maybe TRBD1 (5 bases). CDR1 and CDR2 from the germline V gene are MDHEN and SYDVKM. V was pared by 6 bases and J by 5 bases, with 22 bases between. The CDR3 length is 16 residues. For the CDR3, the DNA is TGTGCCAGCAGCGCTCCGGGAGGCGGGGGGGGAACTGAAGCTTTCTTT. This encodes CASSAPGGGGGTEAFF.

The chain combines TRBV6-4 with TRBJ2-3; no firm D call. Germline-derived CDR1 and CDR2 are MRHNA and SNTAGT. This CDR3 region has 11 residues. V lost 6 bases to trimming and J lost 5 bases, with 6 bases between them. The CDR3 DNA sequence: TGTGCCAGCAGGCGGAGAGATACGCAGTATTTT. Protein product: CASRRRDTQYF.

The genes are TRBV6-5 and TRBJ1-1; D remains unclear. CDR3 length: 15 residues. Trimming removed 7 bases at V and 4 bases at J, with 19 bases between. From germline, CDR1 is MNHEY and CDR2 SVGAGI. As DNA, the CDR3 is TGTGCCAGCAAAGTAGAACGACGCCGCGGCACTGAAGCTTTCTTT. Protein: CASKVERRRGTEAFF.

The gene calls are TRBV11-2 and TRBJ2-3, with 7 bases identical to TRBD1. The CDR3 is 14 residues long. The V segment lost 6 bases and the J segment 2 bases; nucleotides outside the gene matches: 5. Germline V gives CDR1 SGHAT, CDR2 FQNNGV. The CDR3 coding sequence is TGTGCCAGCAGTTCGACAGGGTACACAGATACGCAGTATTTT. This sequence encodes CASSSTGYTDTQYF.

The chain links TRBV9 to TRBJ1-1; D remains ambiguous. Germline V gene sequence: CDR1 SGDLS, CDR2 YYNGEE. Trimming shortened V by 4 bases and J by 3 bases, and 10 bases separated the two germline ends. The CDR3 totals 13 residues. The DNA of the CDR3 is TGTGCCAGCAGCCGAGGTTTTGACACTGAAGCTTTCTTT. Translated: CASSRGFDTEAFF. Based on the CDR3 plus reference TRBV9 and TRBJ1-1, the full variable domain is DSGVTQTPKHLITATGQRVTLRCSPRSGDLSVYWYQQSLDQGLQFLIQYYNGEERAKGNILERFSAQQFPDLHSELNLSSLELGDSALYFCASSRGFDTEAFFGQGTRLTVV.

The CDR3 reads CASSPGLAGIKETQYF. The CDR3 DNA is TGTGCCAGCAGCCCCGGACTAGCGGGGATTAAAGAGACCCAGTACTTC. The V and J genes are TRBV11-1 and TRBJ2-5, with 12 nucleotides matching TRBD2. There are 16 residues in the CDR3. Unmatched junction bases numbered 7, after V lost 5 bases and J lost 3 bases. Per germline, CDR1 SGHAT and CDR2 FQDESV (reference sequence).

The V call is TRBV6-5, the J call TRBJ2-4; 8 positions agree with TRBD2. Germline assignment: CDR1 MNHEY and CDR2 SVGAGI. The length of the CDR3 is 14 residues. Trimming at V came to 6 bases and at J to 7 bases, leaving 8 bases not matched to a gene. The CDR3 bases are TGTGCCAGCAGCGGAACTAGCGGAGGGAACATTCAGTACTTC. Its protein product is CASSGTSGGNIQYF.

The chain joins TRBV5-1 to TRBJ2-5; 7 bases are shared with TRBD1. The CDR3 is 15 residues long. Germline CDR1 reads SGHRS; CDR2 reads YFSETQ. V was pared by 3 bases and J by 2 bases, with 7 bases of the junction left unmatched. DNA of the CDR3: TGCGCCAGCAGCTACCGTACGGGACAGCAAGAGACCCAGTACTTC. Encoded protein: CASSYRTGQQETQYF.